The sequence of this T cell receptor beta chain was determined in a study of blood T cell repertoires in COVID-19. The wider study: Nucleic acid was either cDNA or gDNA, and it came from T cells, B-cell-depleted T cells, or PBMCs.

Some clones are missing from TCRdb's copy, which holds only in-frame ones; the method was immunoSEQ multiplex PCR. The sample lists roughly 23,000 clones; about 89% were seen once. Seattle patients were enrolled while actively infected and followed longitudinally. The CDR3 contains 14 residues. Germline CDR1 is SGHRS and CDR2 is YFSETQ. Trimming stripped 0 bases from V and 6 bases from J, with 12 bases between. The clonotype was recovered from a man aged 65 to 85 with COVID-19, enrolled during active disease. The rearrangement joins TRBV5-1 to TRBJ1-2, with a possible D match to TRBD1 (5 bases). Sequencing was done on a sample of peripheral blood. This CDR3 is CASSLGSQGHGYTF. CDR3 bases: TGCGCCAGCAGCTTGGGTTCGCAGGGCCATGGCTACACCTTC.